These 19 T cell receptor beta chains were sequenced from one sample in a study of blood T cell repertoires in COVID-19. Clones were read by immunoSEQ multiplex PCR, and TCRdb kept only the in-frame ones, dropping some. The table has about 60,000 clones, 79% seen once; the top ten hold less than 7%. Sequencing used peripheral blood. The receptors shown here come from a woman in her 70s with acute or convalescent COVID-19.

V gene TRBV5-4 combines with J gene TRBJ2-3, with a weak D call TRBD2 (5 bases). There are 16 residues in the CDR3. Germline V gene sequence: CDR1 SGHNT, CDR2 YYREEE (reference sequence). V shed 1 base and J shed 5 bases, with 17 bases lying between them. The CDR3 nucleotides are TGTGCCAGCAGCTTGTGGACTCCCAAGGCGGTAGATACGCAGTATTTT. As protein: CASSLWTPKAVDTQYF.

The chain has TRBV2 and TRBJ1-4, with TRBD1 matching 9 bases. CDR3 length equals 14 residues. The germline CDR1 and CDR2 sequences are SNHLY and FYNNEI. J gave up 4 bases and V 6 bases, and 3 bases lay outside the gene matches. CDR3 loop: CASRQGASNEKLFF. The CDR3 nucleotides read TGTGCCAGCAGACAGGGGGCTAGTAATGAAAAACTGTTTTTT.

The rearrangement joins TRBV6-5 to TRBJ2-1; 12 bases match TRBD2. The CDR3 extends over 16 amino acids. Germline V CDR1 and CDR2: MNHEY, SVGAGI. Trimming removed 3 bases from V and 6 bases from J; junction bases left unmatched: 6. The CDR3 coding sequence is TGTGCCAGCAGTTATGCTAGCGGGGGGGCCCGCAATGAGCAGTTCTTC. Amino acids: CASSYASGGARNEQFF.

The chain links TRBV6-5 to TRBJ2-7; D uncertain. CDR1 is MNHEY and CDR2 is SVGAGI in the germline V gene. V lost 6 bases and J 3 bases, leaving 9 bases between the germline ends. The CDR3 contains 12 residues. CDR3 sequence: CASSPGDYEQYF. CDR3 DNA: TGTGCCAGCAGCCCCGGAGACTACGAGCAGTACTTC.

For the CDR3, the DNA is TGTGCCAGCACCAATAGACAGTTGCCTGAAGCTTTCTTT. Translating gives CASTNRQLPEAFF. This chain links TRBV7-2 with TRBJ1-1; possible D gene TRBD1, 5 bases. Germline CDR1 SGHTA, CDR2 FQGNSA. The CDR3 sequence is 13 residues long. Trimming took off 7 bases at V and 6 bases at J, with 15 bases between the two ends.

This chain uses TRBV7-3 with TRBJ2-7; 9 bases agree with TRBD2. Germline V CDR1 and CDR2: SGHTA, FQGTGA. Germline trimming cut 2 bases from V and 2 bases from J; bases unmatched to any gene: 4. The CDR3 has 15 amino acids. The CDR3 reads CASSLWAGGPYEQYF. CDR3 bases: TGTGCCAGCAGCTTATGGGCGGGGGGGCCCTACGAGCAGTACTTC. The variable domain in full, with the rest retrieved from reference TRBV7-3 and TRBJ2-7, is GAGVSQTPSNKVTEKGKYVELRCDPISGHTALYWYRQSLGQGPEFLIYFQGTGAADDSGLPNDRFFAVRPEGSVSTLKIQRTERGDSAVYLCASSLWAGGPYEQYFGPGTRLTVT.

The rearrangement uses TRBV5-6 and TRBJ1-2, with D hard to call. V dropped 0 bases and J dropped 4 bases, with 13 bases sitting between them. CDR3 length equals 15 residues. Germline CDR1 and CDR2: SGHDT and YYEEEE. The CDR3 loop is CASSLGSGLGYGYTF. The CDR3 bases are TGTGCCAGCAGCTTGGGATCTGGGCTTGGCTATGGCTACACCTTC.

CDR3 sequence (DNA): TGTGCCTGGAGTGATCACCGGCGAGGTGAAAAACTGTTTTTT. This sequence encodes CAWSDHRRGEKLFF. The chain has TRBV30 and TRBJ1-4; no clear D gene. The germline V gene has CDR1 GTSNPN and CDR2 SVGIG (reference sequence). The V gene lost 1 base and the J gene lost 7 bases, with 13 bases spanning the gap. This CDR3 contains 14 residues.

The chain carries TRBV3-1 (or the pseudogene TRBV3-2) and TRBJ2-5, with 11 bases that match TRBD2. Germline CDR1 and CDR2: LGHDT and YNNKEL (reference sequence). Trimming cost V 6 bases and J 3 bases; bases outside gene matches: 6. This CDR3 has 15 amino acids. CDR3 region: CASRTLSGGEETQYF. Here the CDR3 DNA reads TGTGCCAGCAGGACCCTTAGCGGGGGGGAAGAGACCCAGTACTTC.

The chain links TRBV2 to TRBJ1-6; TRBD1 might be the D (6 bases). Germline values: CDR1 SNHLY, CDR2 FYNNEI. The CDR3 contains 16 residues. V was clipped by 5 bases and J by 4 bases, with 15 bases between them. DNA for the CDR3: TGTGCCAGCAGTCCAGGGGACCTCTGGTATAATTCACCCCTCCACTTT. Translated, it gives CASSPGDLWYNSPLHF.

The CDR3 nucleotides are TGTGCCAGCAGCCAATCCAGGGCCCTCTCTGGGGCCAACGTCCTGACTTTC. It yields the protein CASSQSRALSGANVLTF. The chain is built from TRBV3-1 (or the pseudogene TRBV3-2) and TRBJ2-6; D may be TRBD1 (5 bases). The CDR3 has 17 amino acids. The V and J ends lost 2 bases and 0 bases respectively, with 11 bases between them. Germline CDR1 reads LGHDT; CDR2 reads YNNKEL (reference sequence).

V gene TRBV7-2 combines with J gene TRBJ1-5, with D unresolved. The germline gives CDR1 SGHTA, CDR2 FQGNSA. CDR3 size: 16 residues. V lost 4 bases, J lost 6 bases, and 19 bases lay in between. The chain's CDR3 is CASSSQGTVGRQPQHF. The CDR3 DNA is TGTGCCAGCAGCTCCCAAGGTACAGTAGGTCGTCAGCCCCAGCATTTT.

The chain recombines TRBV11-2 with TRBJ1-6, with TRBD1 identical over 8 bases. There are 16 residues in the CDR3. J gave up 5 bases and V 5 bases, and 8 bases lay outside the gene matches. Germline V CDR1 and CDR2: SGHAT, FQNNGV. The CDR3 here is CASSQRTGLNNSPLHF. The CDR3 DNA is TGTGCCAGCAGCCAACGGACAGGGTTGAATAATTCACCCCTCCACTTT.

This chain joins TRBV30 and TRBJ1-1; unclear D gene. The CDR3 contains 11 residues. Trimming pared 2 bases from V and 2 bases from J, leaving 3 bases between. Germline V lookup: CDR1 GTSNPN, CDR2 SVGIG (reference sequence). CDR3 loop: CAWSINTEAFF. For the CDR3, the DNA is TGTGCCTGGAGTATAAACACTGAAGCTTTCTTT.

By proportion, this clone is medium-sized. This chain joins TRBV7-8 and TRBJ1-5; tentative D call: TRBD1 (5 bases). The CDR3 length is 15 residues. Germline V gene data show CDR1 as SGHVS and CDR2 as FQNEAQ. V lost 4 bases and J 1 base, leaving 11 bases between the germline ends. As DNA, the CDR3 is TGTGCCAGCAGCTATGGGGGGGGGAGCAATCAGCCCCAGCATTTT. Protein product: CASSYGGGSNQPQHF.

This clone was picked up a small number of times. Other DNA variants within this sample encode the same CDR3. V gene TRBV9 combines with J gene TRBJ1-1, with D possibly being TRBD1 (5 bases). Trimming shortened V by 0 bases and J by 4 bases, and 10 bases separated the two germline ends. Germline V gene sequence: CDR1 SGDLS, CDR2 YYNGEE. The CDR3 runs 14 residues. The CDR3 is CASSVGLGGTEAFF. The CDR3, as DNA: TGTGCCAGCAGCGTAGGTTTGGGGGGCACTGAAGCTTTCTTT.

The gene calls are TRBV5-1 and TRBJ1-1; D unclear. CDR3 length equals 14 residues. CDR1 is SGHRS and CDR2 is YFSETQ in the germline V gene. Between the trimmed V and J ends, which lost 0 bases and 1 base, there was a span of 7 bases. The CDR3 loop is CASSLESGNTEAFF. CDR3 in DNA: TGCGCCAGCAGCTTGGAATCAGGGAACACTGAAGCTTTCTTT.

The CDR3 loop is CASETGMFQPQHF. CDR3 in DNA: TGTGCCAGCGAGACAGGGATGTTTCAGCCCCAGCATTTT. The chain has TRBV6-5 and TRBJ1-5; 7 bases line up with TRBD1. This CDR3 region has 13 residues. Germline V gene sequence: CDR1 MNHEY, CDR2 SVGAGI. V lost 8 bases to trimming and J lost 6 bases; unmatched junction nucleotides: 7.

The chain uses TRBV7-9 and TRBJ2-7; 11 bases match TRBD2. The CDR3 sequence is 14 residues long. Germline CDR1 and CDR2: SEHNR and FQNEAQ (reference sequence). With V trimmed by 7 bases and J by 2 bases, 4 bases remained unmatched. The CDR3 here is CASKTSGGAYEQYF. CDR3 sequence (DNA): TGTGCCAGCAAAACTAGCGGGGGAGCCTACGAGCAGTACTTC.